The entry below describes one T cell receptor (beta chain). This clonotype occurred a few times. The target of this receptor is not known. No quality values exist for individual bases; no much larger clone is one base distant. To demonstrate the VDJtools post-analysis software, TCR beta repertoires were profiled from the peripheral blood of about 13 young patients with multiple sclerosis. Multiple sclerosis patients were children and adolescents aged roughly 6 to 16 years. The germline V gene supplies CDR1 MDHEN and CDR2 SYDVKM. The V end gives up 6 bases and the J end 1 base, leaving 9 bases in the junction not matched to a gene. The CDR3 goes from the cysteine to the phenylalanine over 15 residues. The kept DNA is CDR3 alone, 45 bases in frame from the first base. The data stem from a study of post-analysis software for immune sequencing data (dated by TCRdb to the mid-2010s). Notes on the research overall: Recorded disease courses included relapsing-remitting, secondary progressive and progressive-relapsing multiple sclerosis, with some patients lacking subtype annotation. A subset of samples was prepared in parallel using single-end sample barcoding, then pooled and co-amplified after Illumina adapter ligation. The patient repertoires were compared against approximately ten previously published healthy control repertoires obtained from donors aged 6 to 25 years. Paper-wide results and their limitations: Compared with controls, multiple sclerosis patients had significantly lower normalized Chao1 diversity, a finding suggesting substantial peripheral T-cell clonal expansion. The multiple sclerosis patient group was slightly younger than the control group. Patients showed significantly higher frequencies than controls for about 5 TRBV segments, among them TRBV5-6, TRBV5-1 and TRBV20-1. When samples were clustered directly using the F measure, samples prepared in the same batch co-clustered strongly, which prompted a batch-effect correction.

Library preparation used PCR. The sequencing machine was an Illumina HiSeq 2500. To reduce PCR and sequencing biases, unique molecular identifiers were incorporated into the TCR beta cDNA libraries. Approximately 500,000 cDNA molecules were obtained per 1 to 10 million input T cells, so each molecule approximated one T cell. The patient libraries were prepared and sequenced with the same protocol used for the earlier healthy control dataset. Samples belonging to the same batch were prepared together, multiplexed and sequenced on a shared HiSeq lane. As for the original processing: Raw barcoded reads were processed with MIGEC, discarding single-read molecular identifier groups before consensus assembly and CDR3 extraction. VDJtools was used for post-analysis of the clonotype tables, with diversity normalized by down-sampling every dataset to the smallest sample size. Repertoire overlap clustering matched CDR3 amino acid but not nucleotide sequences to correct batch-related cross-sample contamination. TCRdb reran the public reads through fastp at Q25 and MiXCR, keeping productive beta chains. Every CDR3 protein is listed once, alongside the most common genes and DNA of its rows. TCRdb, not the authors, supplied the V and J calls. The sample yields around 190,000 distinct CDR3 sequences; 29% were counted once. Approximately 3% of the sample rests with the top ten.

Source material: blood. The sequence was collected from a girl under 18 with multiple sclerosis. The sequence joins TRBV28 to TRBJ2-7; the central 7 bases match TRBD2. The CDR3: CASRRQPSGSYEQYF. At the DNA level, the sequence is TGTGCCAGCAGGCGGCAACCTAGCGGTTCCTACGAGCAGTACTTC.